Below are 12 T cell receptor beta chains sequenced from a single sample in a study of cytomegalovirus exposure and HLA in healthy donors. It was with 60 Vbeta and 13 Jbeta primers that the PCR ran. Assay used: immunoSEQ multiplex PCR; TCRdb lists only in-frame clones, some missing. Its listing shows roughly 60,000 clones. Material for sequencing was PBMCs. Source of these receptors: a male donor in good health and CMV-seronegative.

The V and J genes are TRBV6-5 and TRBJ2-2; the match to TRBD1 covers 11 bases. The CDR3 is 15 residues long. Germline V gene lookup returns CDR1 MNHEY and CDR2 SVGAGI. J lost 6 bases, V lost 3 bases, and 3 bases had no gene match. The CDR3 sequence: CASSYQGQGAGELFF. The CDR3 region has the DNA TGTGCCAGCAGTTATCAGGGACAGGGGGCCGGGGAGCTGTTTTTT.

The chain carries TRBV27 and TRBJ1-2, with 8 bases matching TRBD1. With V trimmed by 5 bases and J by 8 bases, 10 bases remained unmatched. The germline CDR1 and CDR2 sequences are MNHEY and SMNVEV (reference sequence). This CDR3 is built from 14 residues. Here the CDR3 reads CASSPVTGDRGYTF. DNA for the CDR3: TGTGCCAGCAGTCCGGTGACAGGGGATCGGGGCTACACCTTC.

For the CDR3, the DNA is TGCAGCGTTGAGACGGGGCGGGGGGACTTCTTCGAGCAGTACTTC. Translation gives CSVETGRGDFFEQYF. The V gene is TRBV29-1, the J gene TRBJ2-7, with 8 bases that match TRBD2. V lost 3 bases, J lost 6 bases, and 13 bases stayed unmatched. The germline CDR1 and CDR2 sequences are SQVTM and ANQGSEA. This CDR3 region has 15 residues.

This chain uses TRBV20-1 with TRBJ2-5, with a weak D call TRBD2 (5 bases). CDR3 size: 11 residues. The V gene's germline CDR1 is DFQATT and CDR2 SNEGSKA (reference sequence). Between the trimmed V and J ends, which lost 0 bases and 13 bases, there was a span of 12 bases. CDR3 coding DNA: TGCAGTGCTAGAGATGGGCGGGTGGGGTACTTC. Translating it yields CSARDGRVGYF.

The CDR3: CASSYGGTGELFF. CDR3 sequence (DNA): TGTGCCAGCAGTTACGGGGGGACCGGGGAGCTGTTTTTT. This sequence joins TRBV6-6 and TRBJ2-2; maybe TRBD2 (6 bases). V lost 2 bases and J 5 bases, leaving 6 bases between the germline ends. CDR1 and CDR2 from the germline V gene are MNHNY and SVGAGI (reference sequence). The CDR3 has 13 residues.

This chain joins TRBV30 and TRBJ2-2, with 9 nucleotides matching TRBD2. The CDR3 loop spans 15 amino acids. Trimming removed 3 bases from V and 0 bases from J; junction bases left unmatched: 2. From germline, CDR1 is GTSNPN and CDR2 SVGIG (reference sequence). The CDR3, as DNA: TGTGCCTGGAGGATAGCGGGAGCGAACACCGGGGAGCTGTTTTTT. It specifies CAWRIAGANTGELFF.

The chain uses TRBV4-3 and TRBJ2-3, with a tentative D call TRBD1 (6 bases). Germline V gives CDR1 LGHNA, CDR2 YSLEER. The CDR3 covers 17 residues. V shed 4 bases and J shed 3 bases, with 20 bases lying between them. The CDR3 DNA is TGCGCCAGCAGCCTGGGGACACTCACTCGAGGAACAGATACGCAGTATTTT. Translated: CASSLGTLTRGTDTQYF.

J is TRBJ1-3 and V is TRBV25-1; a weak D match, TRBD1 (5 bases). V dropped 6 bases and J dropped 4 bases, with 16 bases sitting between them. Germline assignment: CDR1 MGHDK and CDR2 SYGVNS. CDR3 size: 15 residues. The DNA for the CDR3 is TGTGCCAGCAGAAAGTTTGGGGGAGGCGGAAACACCATATATTTT. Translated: CASRKFGGGGNTIYF.

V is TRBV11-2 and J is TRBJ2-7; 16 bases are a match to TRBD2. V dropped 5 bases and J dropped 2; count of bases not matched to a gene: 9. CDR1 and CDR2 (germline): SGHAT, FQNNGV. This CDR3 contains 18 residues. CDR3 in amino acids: CASSPGLAGGPRAYEQYF. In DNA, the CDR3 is TGTGCCAGCAGCCCGGGACTAGCGGGGGGGCCGAGGGCCTACGAGCAGTACTTC.

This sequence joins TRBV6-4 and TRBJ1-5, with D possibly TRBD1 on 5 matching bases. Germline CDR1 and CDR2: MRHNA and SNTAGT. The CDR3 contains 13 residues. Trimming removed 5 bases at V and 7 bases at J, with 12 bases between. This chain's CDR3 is CASSPEQGQPQHF. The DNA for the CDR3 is TGTGCCAGCAGTCCTGAGCAGGGACAGCCCCAGCATTTT.

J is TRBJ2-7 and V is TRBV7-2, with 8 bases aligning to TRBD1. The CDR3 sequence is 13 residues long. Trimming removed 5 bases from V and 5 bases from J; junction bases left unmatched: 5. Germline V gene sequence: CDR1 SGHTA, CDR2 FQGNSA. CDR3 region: CASSRAGGHEQYF. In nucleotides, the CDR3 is TGTGCCAGCAGCCGGGCAGGGGGCCACGAGCAGTACTTC.

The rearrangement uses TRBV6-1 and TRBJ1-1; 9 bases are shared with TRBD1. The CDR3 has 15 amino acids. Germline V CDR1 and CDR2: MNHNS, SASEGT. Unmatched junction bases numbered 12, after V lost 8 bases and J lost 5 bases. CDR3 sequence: CASLKSGQGWTEAFF. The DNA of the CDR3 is TGTGCCAGCCTTAAATCGGGACAGGGATGGACTGAAGCTTTCTTT.